This T cell receptor beta chain was profiled in a study of T cell responses to AZD1222 COVID-19 vaccine (dated by TCRdb to the early 2020s). As for the study more broadly: TCR sequencing was performed for 233 trial participants, of whom around 200 were given two doses of AZD1222 and around 25 were given two doses of MenACWY control vaccine. Trial participants were enrolled by age into 18-55, 56-69 and 70-plus year subgroups, with roughly 150, 30 and 60 TCR-sequenced participants respectively. Results and caveats for the whole study, not just this receptor: Conclusions about previously exposed vaccinees were limited because only a handful of AZD1222 recipients were SARS-CoV-2 seropositive at baseline. Spike-specific TCR breadth and depth rose significantly after two AZD1222 doses compared with day 0 and with MenACWY recipients. Most participants were white British and females outnumbered males, and the authors suggested that clonal diversity may have been underestimated. Epitopes outside the regions mutated in the B.1.351 and B.1.1.7 variants were reportedly recognized by nearly half of the unique spike-specific TCRs. Because no samples from the day 14 peak response were available, repertoires could be characterized only after the peak T cell response. The whole spike protein was spanned by vaccine-associated CD4 TCRs, and dominant responses were seen in regions 160-218 and 743-854. In the small 56-69-year group, the increase in depth fell short of significance, most likely because of low power.

The CDR3 regions of human TCRbeta chains were analyzed by immunosequencing. Regarding the original processing steps: TCRs in the repertoires were compared against a reference library of SARS-CoV-2-specific TCRs that had been generated with the MIRA antigen-specificity platform. Breadth was defined as the fraction of unique TCRs that were SARS-CoV-2-associated, and depth was defined as the fraction of total T cells that were SARS-CoV-2-associated. Each spike-specific TCR was assigned to its reactive spike region and to a CD4 or CD8 class using the MIRA data. Log10-transformed breadth and depth values were compared by one-way ANOVA with Sidak's multiple comparisons tests. TCRdb's version of the immuneACCESS table is confined to in-frame rearrangements and falls short of the full clone set. An unresolved V gene accounts for under half of the shortfall where checked; the remainder is of unknown origin. That table is the source of V, J and clone size, and D and trimming were worked out from the DNA. Across this sample there are roughly 140,000 clones, with roughly 90% seen only once. The ten largest account for approximately 1.6% of the sample.

Reading from cysteine to phenylalanine, the CDR3 counts 14 amino acids. This entry keeps only the CDR3 DNA: 42 bases, framed from base 1. CDR1 MDHEN and CDR2 SYDVKM were looked up in the germline V gene. The trim is 8 bases for V and 9 bases for J, with a gap of 20 bases between the germline ends. This clone was picked up a small number of times. Its antigen is unknown. One base away there is no much larger clone; base qualities are not given. In the paper's terms, the time point label means: about 28 days (+/-7) after the second vaccine dose. AZD1222 recipients whose second dose came at about 4 weeks and those whose second dose came at about 12 weeks were combined into one group, since spike-specific TCR depth and breadth did not differ between the two schedules. Samples from vaccinated people were obtained from the UK trials COV001 and COV002, which included a single-blind randomized controlled phase 2/3 trial of AZD1222 (ChAdOx1 nCoV-19) in healthy adults. For TCRbeta chain sequencing, PBMC samples were collected from trial participants at day 0 and at day 28 after the second dose.

This material consisted of peripheral blood, taken 28 days after the second AZD1222 dose. This chain joins TRBV28 to TRBJ1-5, with the identity of the D gene unclear. The clonotype was recovered from an adult who received the AZD1222 COVID-19 vaccine. The CDR3 region reads CASSSPEPGRPQHF. The nucleotide sequence is TGTGCCAGCTCCTCCCCAGAGCCCGGTAGGCCCCAGCATTTT.